A selection of T cell receptor beta chains follows, all from one sample in a study of cytomegalovirus exposure and HLA in healthy donors. Here immunoSEQ multiplex PCR was the method, and the copy in TCRdb shows in-frame clones only, minus some. The sample consists of 190,000 or so clones, about 83% of them appearing once. The specimen was PBMCs. The receptors originated from a woman between 45 and 60 years old in good health and CMV-seropositive. The CDR3 runs from the conserved cysteine through the conserved F or W. The order of the fields is J gene, V gene, CDR3 protein.

>TRBJ2-5|TRBV6-1
CASRATGESQETQYF
>TRBJ2-1|TRBV30
CAWSVSNEQFF
>TRBJ1-2|TRBV5-1
CASSLSRNRGDGYTF
>TRBJ2-7|TRBV11-2
CASSFTGGGYEQYF
>TRBJ2-7|TRBV7-9
CASSLRDRDHEQYF
>TRBJ1-1|TRBV18
CASSPDRIRPETEAFF
>TRBJ1-3|TRBV5-4
CASSLVGRNTIYF
>TRBJ1-5|TRBV2
CASTPSIPGTGINQPQHF
>TRBJ1-4|TRBV6-5
CASSTSSAGEKLFF
>TRBJ1-1|TRBV27
CASNTRQKNTEAFF
>TRBJ2-3|TRBV5-4
CATSRTSYTDTQYF
>TRBJ1-4|TRBV5-1
CATKSGTGDEKLFF
>TRBJ1-2|TRBV6-5
CASTADRGYYGYTF
>TRBJ1-2|TRBV2
CASSETRQGRSGYTF
>TRBJ2-3|TRBV9
CASTAGGRGTDTQYF
>TRBJ1-5|TRBV7-2
CASSQSGTGSGQPQHF
>TRBJ2-5|TRBV4-1
CASSQGLLGPTETQYF
>TRBJ2-1|TRBV4-2
CASSQVSVLYNEQFF